The present entry profiles one T cell receptor (beta chain) with its context. There is no known antigen for this receptor. The conserved closing phenylalanine or tryptophan is absent in this CDR3, likely reflecting a read error. Taken from the germline V gene, the CDR1 and CDR2 loops are MNHNS and SASEGT. Counting both end residues, the CDR3 totals 17 amino acids. Of the read, only the CDR3 DNA is kept; its 51 bases are in frame from base 1. A distance of 13 bases separates the germline ends of V and J, which lose 2 bases and 0 bases respectively. A patient counted as having stable Graves' hyperthyroidism if no progression to ophthalmopathy occurred over 18 months of follow-up. Hyperthyroidism patients were newly diagnosed, with disease duration under 2 months, and aged 18 to 65 years. Any patient with an uncontrolled infection, another autoimmune disease, pregnancy or lactation was excluded. Diagnoses were based on clinical symptoms, serum thyroxine and TRAb, thyroid ultrasound and orbital computed tomography. PBMCs were separated from roughly 9.3 ml of fresh peripheral blood using Ficoll-Paque density gradient centrifugation. Total RNA was extracted with Trizol reagent, and quality was checked on an Agilent 2100 Bioanalyzer.

This specimen belongs to a study of T cells in Graves' hyperthyroidism and ophthalmopathy (dated by TCRdb to about 2019). For the wider study: Peripheral blood was sampled at the time of initial diagnosis, prior to any treatment. TCR V-J signatures able to tell the groups apart were searched for in a discovery cohort of around 95 patients, of whom more than 40 had Graves' ophthalmopathy and around 56 had stable Graves' hyperthyroidism. Prospective prediction of ophthalmopathy was tested in an independent validation cohort consisting of 18 to 20 hyperthyroidism patients and approximately 16 patients who later progressed to ophthalmopathy. The approximately 100 discovery patients were randomly split 7:3 into training and test sets. The study also compared thyroid tissue and blood T-cell repertoires from about 6 Graves' hyperthyroidism patients. Following sampling, methimazole starting at 30 mg daily was given to hyperthyroidism patients, and high-dose intravenous methylprednisolone was given to ophthalmopathy patients. According to the paper, TCR Vbeta CDR3 sequencing was carried out on 135 peripheral blood samples, which came from some 41 ophthalmopathy, around 75 hyperthyroidism and about 17 progressor patients. The paper as a whole reports these results and caveats: Most expanded thyroid clonotypes (frequency above 0.001) were also detected in blood, a finding suggesting that blood repertoires may reflect thyroid immune responses. A model built on a 13 V-J signature distinguished ophthalmopathy from stable hyperthyroidism, reaching about 88% sensitivity and under 84% specificity in cross-validation and 80%/75% in testing. No statistical method was used to fix the sample size in advance, and group allocation was not hidden from the investigators. During validation, the model predicted progression to ophthalmopathy a median of roughly 7.1 months ahead of onset, with around 71% sensitivity and 72% to 80% specificity.

The TCR beta CDR3 regions were amplified from the RNA transcripts. A first-round RT-PCR of the TCR CDR3 used the HTBI primer set with the Qiagen OneStep RT-PCR kit. The libraries were constructed in a second round of multiplex PCR and then size-selected and purified. Paired-end sequencing of the libraries was performed with 100 bp reads on an Illumina HiSeq2000. The paper's processing steps were these. SOAPnuke was used to process the raw data, throwing out any read that contained adapters or uncalled bases, had a mean Phred below 15, or lacked an exact constant-primer or identifier match. High-quality paired reads were merged with COPE v1.2.5, and unique nucleotide sequences were defined as clonotypes. MiTCR v1.1 was used to align the clonotypes against IMGT TRBV, TRBD and TRBJ reference segments. The analysis included only V-J combinations with a frequency above 0.0001, which together covered about 99% of the repertoires. A TCS score was defined as the ratio of F50 (clonal expansion) to E x V (chaos), with BLOSUM62-based TCRdist applied between CDR3 peptides within each V-J. Welch's t-statistics and random forest reduced fewer than 550 V-J features to 13, which were used in a naive Bayes classifier (R e1071). TCRdb reprocessed the public reads (quality trimming at Q25 with fastp, clone calling with MiXCR) and kept in-frame beta chains. Rows are unified per CDR3 protein, each entry keeping the most common DNA and genes. TCRdb's processing, not the authors' own work, is the source of the V and J calls. The sample table holds 400,000 to 600,000 distinct CDR3 sequences, of which roughly 20% were seen once. The ten largest clonotypes hold around 27% of the sample.

The sequenced sample was blood. The rearranged segments are TRBV6-1 and TRBJ2-2, and the D gene may be TRBD2, 5 bases matching. This sequence was found in a man aged 18-30 years with Graves' hyperthyroidism. The CDR3 protein is CASSEIGSRANTGELFL. The nucleotide sequence reads as follows: TGTGCCAGCAGTGAAATAGGGAGTCGCGCGAACACCGGGGAGCTGTTTTTG.